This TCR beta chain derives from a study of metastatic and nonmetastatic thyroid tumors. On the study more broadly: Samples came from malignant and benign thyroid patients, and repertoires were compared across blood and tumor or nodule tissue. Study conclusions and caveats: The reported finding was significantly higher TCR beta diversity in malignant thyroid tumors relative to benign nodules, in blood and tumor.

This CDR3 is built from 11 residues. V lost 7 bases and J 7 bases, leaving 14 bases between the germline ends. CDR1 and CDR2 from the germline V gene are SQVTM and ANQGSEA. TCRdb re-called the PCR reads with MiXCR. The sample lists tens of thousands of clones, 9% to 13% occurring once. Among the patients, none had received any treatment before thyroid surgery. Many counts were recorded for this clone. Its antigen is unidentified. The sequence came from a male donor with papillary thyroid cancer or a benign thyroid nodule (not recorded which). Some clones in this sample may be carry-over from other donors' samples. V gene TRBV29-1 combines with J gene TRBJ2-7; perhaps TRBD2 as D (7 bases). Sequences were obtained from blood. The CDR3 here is CSALEGGEQYF. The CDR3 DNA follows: TGCAGCGCCCTGGAGGGGGGGGAGCAGTACTTC.